Listed below are T cell receptor beta chains from one sample, sequenced in a study of cytomegalovirus exposure and HLA in healthy donors. TCRdb's table, derived via immunoSEQ multiplex PCR, lists solely in-frame clones and lacks some. The sample lists approximately 100,000 clones; approximately 70% were seen once. Source material: PBMCs. The receptors derive from a man between 40 and 49 years old in good health and CMV-seropositive. Each CDR3 is given with its conserved first and last residue.

j_gene | v_gene | CDR3aa
TRBJ2-1 | TRBV11-2 | CASSLEVHGRGNEQFF
TRBJ2-5 | TRBV7-9 | CASSFGDMGVGTQYF
TRBJ2-5 | TRBV5-1 | CASSLAKKTGGGETQYF
TRBJ2-7 | TRBV4-1 | CASSQNPGQTYEQYF
TRBJ1-2 | TRBV5-1 | CASSLEVTGDYGYTF
TRBJ2-3 | TRBV10-3 | CAISTQEGSTDTQYF
TRBJ1-5 | TRBV30 | CAWSQGSYQPQHF
TRBJ2-1 | TRBV4-2 | CASSQEEREFDEQFF
TRBJ2-1 | TRBV7-8 | CASSSQASGRYEQFF
TRBJ2-1 | TRBV5-1 | CASSPGLAGSYNEQFF
TRBJ2-5 | TRBV4-1 | CASSQRGGQETQYF
TRBJ2-1 | TRBV7-2 | CASSLEASGSYEQFF
TRBJ2-7 | TRBV6-1 | CATQLAGGYEQYF
TRBJ2-1 | TRBV14 | CASSQGLADDEQFF
TRBJ2-2 | TRBV19 | CASSTTGNTGELFF
TRBJ2-7 | TRBV2 | CASRVGDSGSQYF
TRBJ1-3 | TRBV18 | CASSPTLGASGNTIYF